This TCR beta chain was obtained from a study of breast tumors, draining lymph nodes, adjacent tissues. The CDR3 has 17 amino acids. The germline gives CDR1 DFQATT, CDR2 SNEGSKA (reference sequence). V lost 0 bases, J lost 6 bases, and 11 bases stayed unmatched. Axillary draining lymph nodes of breast cancer patients supplied the node samples. There are many counts of this clonotype. TCRdb processed the multiplex PCR reads anew with MiXCR; each CDR3 protein has one entry. Among about 220,000 distinct CDR3 sequences listed, less than 40% were seen once. The TCR was taken from a female donor with breast cancer. Some clones in this sample may be carry-over from other donors' samples. The rearrangement uses TRBV20-1 and TRBJ2-3, with TRBD2 identical over 11 bases. Sequenced sample: axillary lymph node tissue. In DNA, the CDR3 is TGCAGTGCTAGAGATAATAGCGGGGGGGAGGCGAGCGATACGCAGTATTTT. Translated, it gives CSARDNSGGEASDTQYF.